The next 26 T cell receptor beta chains were all read from a single sample in a study of OX40 agonist ivuxolimab in advanced cancers. Here immunoSEQ multiplex PCR was the method, and the copy in TCRdb shows in-frame clones only, minus some. The table has 68,000 or so clones, approximately 90% seen once. The sample in question was CD4+ or CD8+ T cells sorted from blood, obtained in a trial of the OX40 agonist ivuxolimab. Receptors originate from an adult with an advanced solid tumor such as melanoma, head and neck, liver or kidney cancer.

The V gene is TRBV19, the J gene TRBJ2-7; D is undetermined. The germline V gene encodes CDR1 LNHDA and CDR2 SQIVND (reference sequence). The CDR3 totals 14 residues. V lost 4 bases and J 4 bases, leaving 14 bases between the germline ends. Here the CDR3 reads CASSRAGMEYEQYF. CDR3 in DNA: TGTGCCAGTAGTAGAGCTGGGATGGAGTACGAGCAGTACTTC. The full variable domain, its missing parts supplied by reference TRBV19 and TRBJ2-7, is DGGITQSPKYLFRKEGQNVTLSCEQNLNHDAMYWYRQDPGQGLRLIYYSQIVNDFQKGDIAEGYSVSREKKESFPLTVTSAQKNPTAFYLCASSRAGMEYEQYFGPGTRLTVT.

The chain couples TRBV12-5 to TRBJ1-5; D not resolved. The CDR3 is made up of 15 amino acids. Trimming removed 7 bases from V and 2 bases from J, with 15 bases in between. The germline CDR1 and CDR2 sequences are LGHNT and FRNRAP. The CDR3 nucleotides are TGTGCTAGTGCCGTCACAACCATCGGCAATCAGCCCCAGCATTTT. This sequence encodes CASAVTTIGNQPQHF.

This chain joins TRBV27 and TRBJ2-5; D assignment may be TRBD1 or TRBD2 (6 bases each). Germline V gene lookup returns CDR1 MNHEY and CDR2 SMNVEV (reference sequence). The CDR3 runs 16 residues. V was trimmed by 6 bases and J by 4 bases, leaving 21 bases between them. In DNA, the CDR3 is TGTGCCAGCAGACGCCTAACGGGGGCGGAGGGAGAGACCCAGTACTTC. Translation: CASRRLTGAEGETQYF.

The rearrangement joins TRBV7-2 to TRBJ1-1; the D gene is possibly TRBD1 (6 bases). The CDR3 has 13 residues. The germline gives CDR1 SGHTA, CDR2 FQGNSA. V was trimmed by 4 bases and J by 7 bases, leaving 13 bases between them. CDR3 in DNA: TGTGCCAGCAGCTCTCAGGGGTACGGTGAAGCTTTCTTT. Amino acid sequence: CASSSQGYGEAFF. Full variable domain (outside the CDR3, taken from reference TRBV7-2 and TRBJ1-1): GAGVSQSPSNKVTEKGKDVELRCDPISGHTALYWYRQSLGQGLEFLIYFQGNSAPDKSGLPSDRFSAERTGGSVSTLTIQRTQQEDSAVYLCASSSQGYGEAFFGQGTRLTVV.

This chain links TRBV12-5 with TRBJ1-5, with D possibly TRBD1 on 5 matching bases. Germline V gene data show CDR1 as LGHNT and CDR2 as FRNRAP. The CDR3 spans 14 residues. V was pared by 5 bases and J by 1 base, with 9 bases between. The CDR3 reads CASGNRTSNQPQHF. In nucleotides, the CDR3 is TGTGCTAGTGGTAATCGGACAAGCAATCAGCCCCAGCATTTT.

CDR3 residues: CASVRQSQPYNEQFF. CDR3 bases: TGTGCCAGCGTTCGACAGTCACAGCCCTACAATGAGCAGTTCTTC. The V gene is TRBV6-1, the J gene TRBJ2-1; tentatively, D is TRBD1 (5 bases). Germline CDR1 MNHNS, CDR2 SASEGT. CDR3 size: 15 residues. Between the trimmed V and J ends, which lost 8 bases and 2 bases, there was a span of 16 bases.

The chain couples TRBV7-3 to TRBJ1-1, with D uncertain. Germline V CDR1 and CDR2: SGHTA, FQGTGA. This CDR3 is built from 14 residues. Trimming cost V 0 bases and J 3 bases, with 8 bases left between them. The CDR3 nucleotides are TGTGCCAGCAGCTTAACTGGCGGTGACACTGAAGCTTTCTTT. It encodes CASSLTGGDTEAFF.

The rearrangement links TRBV18 to TRBJ1-2, with a possible D match to TRBD1 (6 bases). The CDR3 is 14 residues long. In germline, CDR1 is KGHSH, CDR2 LQKENI. V was clipped by 5 bases and J by 8 bases, with 18 bases between them. Here the CDR3 reads CASSYETGLRGYTF. DNA for the CDR3: TGTGCCAGCTCATATGAGACAGGCCTCAGGGGCTACACCTTC.

This sequence joins TRBV7-5 and TRBJ1-4; the table's D gene call, TRBD1, was not cross checked with the DNA. TRBV7-5 is marked as a pseudogene. The CDR3 loop spans 12 amino acids. CDR3 DNA sequence: TGTGCCAGCAGCACCCAGGGCTCCCCCCCAAAATTT. This codes for CASSTQGSPPKF.

This clone has just a few counts. The J gene is TRBJ1-5, the V gene TRBV27; perhaps TRBD1 as D (5 bases). V dropped 6 bases and J dropped 5 bases, with 17 bases sitting between them. This CDR3 spans 15 amino acids. The V gene's germline CDR1 is MNHEY and CDR2 SMNVEV (reference sequence). The CDR3 nucleotides read TGTGCCAGCAGCGAGAGGAAGGGGAGATATCAGCCCCAGCATTTT. This sequence encodes CASSERKGRYQPQHF.

The chain uses TRBV9 and TRBJ2-5, with a weak D call TRBD1 (6 bases). The V gene lost 3 bases and the J gene lost 0 bases, with 24 bases spanning the gap. CDR1 SGDLS and CDR2 YYNGEE come from the germline V gene. CDR3 length: 19 residues. CDR3 in amino acids: CASSAELSWTDLYQETQYF. As DNA, the CDR3 is TGTGCCAGCAGCGCGGAACTTTCTTGGACAGACCTGTACCAAGAGACCCAGTACTTC.

The V call is TRBV28, the J call TRBJ1-5; D remains ambiguous. Germline lookup yields CDR1 MDHEN and CDR2 SYDVKM. The V end lost 4 bases, the J end lost 4 bases, and 5 bases lay between the germline ends. CDR3 size: 12 residues. This CDR3 is CASSSRNQPQHF. CDR3 nucleotides: TGTGCCAGCAGTTCCAGGAATCAGCCCCAGCATTTT.

The chain employs TRBV19 and TRBJ1-2, with D possibly being TRBD1 (6 bases). Per the germline V gene, CDR1 is LNHDA and CDR2 is SQIVND (reference sequence). The V end was cut by 7 bases, the J end by 7 bases, with 25 bases between. The CDR3 covers 16 residues. CDR3 loop: CASIAGGEIFAGGYTF. In DNA, the CDR3 is TGTGCCAGTATCGCCGGGGGCGAGATATTTGCGGGTGGCTACACCTTC. The complete variable domain, with remaining parts taken from reference TRBV19 and TRBJ1-2, reads DGGITQSPKYLFRKEGQNVTLSCEQNLNHDAMYWYRQDPGQGLRLIYYSQIVNDFQKGDIAEGYSVSREKKESFPLTVTSAQKNPTAFYLCASIAGGEIFAGGYTFGSGTRLTVV.

V gene TRBV7-9 combines with J gene TRBJ1-1, with TRBD1 as a possible D gene (6 bases). The CDR3 loop spans 16 amino acids. Germline V gives CDR1 SEHNR, CDR2 FQNEAQ (reference sequence). V lost 5 bases and J lost 3, with 19 bases in between. This CDR3 is CASSPNRARADTEAFF. CDR3 DNA sequence: TGTGCCAGCAGCCCCAACAGGGCCCGGGCGGACACTGAAGCTTTCTTT.

This clone was counted a single time. The chain joins TRBV6-6 to TRBJ2-4, with a possible D match to TRBD1 (7 bases). The CDR3 has 14 amino acids. V dropped 7 bases and J dropped 6 bases, with 16 bases sitting between them. Germline loops: CDR1 MNHNY, CDR2 SVGAGI (reference sequence). The chain's CDR3 is CASILSGGRNIQYF. The CDR3 nucleotides read TGTGCCAGCATCCTCTCAGGGGGGAGAAACATTCAGTACTTC.

This chain connects TRBV4-3 to TRBJ2-6; D is unclear. The CDR3 covers 16 residues. V lost 0 bases and J 0 bases, leaving 6 bases between the germline ends. CDR1 is LGHNA and CDR2 is YSLEER in the germline V gene. The CDR3, as DNA: TGCGCCAGCAGCCAAGAGACGACCTCTGGGGCCAACGTCCTGACTTTC. This codes for CASSQETTSGANVLTF.

The rearrangement uses TRBV5-4 and TRBJ1-1; maybe TRBD1 (5 bases). CDR1 is SGHNT, CDR2 YYREEE, per germline (reference sequence). The germline V and J ends were trimmed by 4 bases and 3 bases, with 13 bases remaining between them. This CDR3 is built from 14 residues. The CDR3 is CASSPSGTDTEAFF. For the CDR3, the DNA is TGTGCCAGCAGCCCTTCAGGGACGGACACTGAAGCTTTCTTT. Using reference TRBV5-4 and TRBJ1-1 for the parts outside the CDR3, the full variable domain is ETGVTQSPTHLIKTRGQQVTLRCSSQSGHNTVSWYQQALGQGPQFIFQYYREEENGRGNFPPRFSGLQFPNYSSELNVNALELDDSALYLCASSPSGTDTEAFFGQGTRLTVV.

The V and J genes are TRBV27 and TRBJ2-7, with 11 bases identical to TRBD1. V dropped 4 bases and J dropped 3; count of bases not matched to a gene: 5. CDR1 and CDR2 (germline): MNHEY, SMNVEV (reference sequence). The CDR3 loop spans 15 amino acids. This CDR3 reads CASSYRGTGGYEQYF. The CDR3 DNA follows: TGTGCCAGCAGTTACCGCGGGACAGGGGGCTACGAGCAGTACTTC.

The V gene is TRBV6-1, the J gene TRBJ1-6; maybe TRBD1 (6 bases). There are 14 residues in the CDR3. Germline-derived CDR1 and CDR2 are MNHNS and SASEGT. V was shortened by 5 bases and J by 5 bases, with 10 bases between the two germline ends. As DNA, the CDR3 is TGTGCCAGCAGTTCCCAGGGGAATAATTCACCCCTCCACTTT. It specifies CASSSQGNNSPLHF.

This clone is a singleton in its sample. CDR3 protein: CASSPGRPGSGNTIYF. The CDR3 DNA reads as TGTGCCAGCAGTCCAGGACGGCCCGGCTCTGGAAACACCATATATTTT. This sequence joins TRBV6-6 and TRBJ1-3, with no clear D. V lost 5 bases and J lost 0, with 14 bases in between. The V gene's germline CDR1 is MNHNY and CDR2 SVGAGI (reference sequence). The CDR3 length is 16 residues.

The count of this clone is one. This chain uses TRBV4-2 with TRBJ2-3, with D unclear. V gave up 3 bases and J gave up 0 bases, with 7 bases separating them. This CDR3 spans 14 amino acids. Germline-derived CDR1 and CDR2 are LGHNA and YNFKEQ. Here the CDR3 DNA reads TGTGCCAGCAGCCATCCTGGTAGCACAGATACGCAGTATTTT. This codes for CASSHPGSTDTQYF.

The J gene is TRBJ1-5, the V gene TRBV7-2; a possible D gene is TRBD1 (5 bases). The CDR3 extends over 15 amino acids. From germline, CDR1 is SGHTA and CDR2 FQGNSA. Deletions cut 5 bases from V and 2 bases from J, with 13 bases between. The DNA of the CDR3 is TGTGCCAGCAGCCCCACGCCGACAGGCAATCAGCCCCAGCATTTT. Translating gives CASSPTPTGNQPQHF.

The chain couples TRBV27 to TRBJ2-7; TRBD1 agrees at 11 bases. The CDR3 is 15 residues long. The V segment lost 4 bases and the J segment 5 bases; nucleotides outside the gene matches: 7. Germline V gene sequence: CDR1 MNHEY, CDR2 SMNVEV (reference sequence). The CDR3 region has the DNA TGTGCCAGCAGTTCCCCCGGACAGGGGGCCAACGAGCAGTACTTC. Translating gives CASSSPGQGANEQYF.

The genes are TRBV5-4 and TRBJ2-1, with D possibly TRBD2 on 6 matching bases. V lost 2 bases to trimming and J lost 10 bases, with 19 bases between them. Germline CDR1 and CDR2: SGHNT and YYREEE (reference sequence). The CDR3 is 15 amino acids. CDR3 DNA: TGTGCCAGCAGCTTTTCTGGGACTTCCGCCAAGGAGCAGTTCTTC. Translating it yields CASSFSGTSAKEQFF.

This clone showed up just once. This chain joins TRBV18 and TRBJ2-5, with D maybe TRBD1 (6 bases). The V end was cut by 4 bases, the J end by 5 bases, with 11 bases between. Germline lookup yields CDR1 KGHSH and CDR2 LQKENI. CDR3 length: 13 amino acids. Written as DNA, the CDR3 is TGTGCCAGCTCACGGACAGCTATGGAGACCCAGTACTTC. It is translated as CASSRTAMETQYF.

This clone was seen only a few times. This chain connects TRBV5-1 to TRBJ2-7; maybe TRBD1 (6 bases). Trimming removed 6 bases at V and 2 bases at J, with 12 bases between. The germline gives CDR1 SGHRS, CDR2 YFSETQ. This CDR3 region has 13 residues. The DNA of the CDR3 is TGCGCCAGCAACTTAGGACAGACCTACGAGCAGTACTTC. This gives the protein CASNLGQTYEQYF.